A selection of T cell receptor beta chains follows, all from one sample in a study of blood T cell repertoires in COVID-19. The method was immunoSEQ multiplex PCR; TCRdb's version includes in-frame clones alone and lacks a portion of them. The sample has roughly 100,000 clones, about 85% seen once. The sample comprised peripheral blood. These receptor sequences come from a man aged 50 or older in a cohort sampled during active COVID-19. CDR3s include the opening cysteine and the closing phenylalanine or tryptophan. The D gene is left open where the match is weak. The size of a clone is reported for some rows only, either as once, few or many, or as a class for expanded clones.

j_call clone_size d_call v_call cdr3_nt cdr3_aa
TRBJ2-3 once . TRBV6-5 TGTGCCAGCAGTAAATCCCGAGATGGAGATACGCAGTATTTT CASSKSRDGDTQYF
TRBJ2-3 . . TRBV20-1 TGCAGTGCTAGAGTAGTAGATACGCAGTATTTT CSARVVDTQYF
TRBJ1-3 once . TRBV7-3 TGTGCCAGCAGCTTAAGGGGCGGCCGCTCTGGAAACACCATATATTTT CASSLRGGRSGNTIYF
TRBJ1-5 once . TRBV11-2 TGTGCCAGCAGCTTAGATGGAGCCCGGGGTACCCAGCATTTT CASSLDGARGTQHF
TRBJ1-4 . TRBD1 TRBV5-1 TGCGCCAGCAGCCCGGGACAGGGGGCTTCGAATGAAAAACTGTTTTTT CASSPGQGASNEKLFF
TRBJ1-2 . TRBD1 TRBV5-1 TGCGCCAGCAGCTTGGAGCCCGGGACAGGTGGTGGCTACACCTTC CASSLEPGTGGGYTF
TRBJ2-3 . TRBD1 TRBV7-2 TGTGCCAGCAGCTTAGGGCAGGGGGCAGATACGCAGTATTTT CASSLGQGADTQYF
TRBJ2-3 . . TRBV6-5 TGTGCCACTCGGACACTTTATCCTGCAGATACGCAGTATTTT CATRTLYPADTQYF
TRBJ1-4 . . TRBV29-1 TGCAGCGCAAGTCCTCCAGGGGTGAATGAAAAACTGTTTTTT CSASPPGVNEKLFF
TRBJ1-4 . TRBD1 TRBV4-3 TGCGCCAGCAGCCCCGGACAGGGAGGGGAAAAACTGTTTTTT CASSPGQGGEKLFF
TRBJ2-4 . . TRBV28 TGTGCCAGCAGTTTACCCCCCACTCATAGCATTCAGTACTTC CASSLPPTHSIQYF
TRBJ2-1 . TRBD2 TRBV5-1 TGCGCCAGCACCCGGGAGGGGGGGGGCCACAATGAGCAGTTCTTC CASTREGGGHNEQFF
TRBJ2-3 . TRBD2 TRBV10-1 TGCGCCAGCAGTGAGACTAGCGGTGGAGATACGCAGTATTTT CASSETSGGDTQYF
TRBJ1-6 . TRBD1 TRBV9 TGTGCCAGCAGAGATCAGGGGGCAGGTTCACCCCTCCACTTT CASRDQGAGSPLHF
TRBJ1-2 . TRBD1 TRBV3-1/TRBV3-2 TGTGCCAGCAGCCAACTATACCGCCGACAGGGAGATGGCTACACCTTC CASSQLYRRQGDGYTF
TRBJ2-5 . . TRBV3-1/TRBV3-2 TGTGCCAGCAGCCAAGATTCAGGGAAAAGGGAGACCCAGTACTTC CASSQDSGKRETQYF
TRBJ1-6 . TRBD1 TRBV27 TGTGCCAGCAGTTCAACTAAGCTGGACAGGGCGGATTCACCCCTCCACTTT CASSSTKLDRADSPLHF
TRBJ1-2 . TRBD1 TRBV11-2 TGTGCCAGCAGCTTCACCGGGACAGGGGGCTCCTATGGCTACACCTTC CASSFTGTGGSYGYTF
TRBJ1-5 once . TRBV7-2 TGTGCCAGCAGCCCCGACAGGATTCAGCCCCAGCATTTT CASSPDRIQPQHF
TRBJ2-7 . TRBD2 TRBV6-5 TGTGCCAGCACGAGCGGGGTAGGGGCCTACGAGCAGTACTTC CASTSGVGAYEQYF
TRBJ2-4 . TRBD1 TRBV5-1 TGCGCCAGCAGCTTGCGTCCTTTGGACTCCGGGACAGGGAGAAGCAAAAACATTCAGTACTTC CASSLRPLDSGTGRSKNIQYF
TRBJ1-2 many TRBD1 TRBV6-6 TGTGCCAGCAGTCGGACAGGGGCAGACTATGGCTACACCTTC CASSRTGADYGYTF
TRBJ2-2 . . TRBV12-5 TGTGCTAGTGGTCGGAACACCGGGGAGCTGTTTTTT CASGRNTGELFF
TRBJ1-2 . TRBD1 TRBV28 TGTGCCAGCAGCTCCCCGGGACAGTCCTATGGCTACACCTTC CASSSPGQSYGYTF
TRBJ2-3 . . TRBV28 TGTGCCAGCAGTTCCGCCGGAGCGGGTAGGGCAGATACGCAGTATTTT CASSSAGAGRADTQYF
TRBJ2-3 once . TRBV6-1 TGTGCCAGCAGTGAACGGTTAACAGGCCTAAGCACAGATACGCAGTATTTT CASSERLTGLSTDTQYF
TRBJ2-2 . . TRBV7-6 TGTGCCAGCAGCTTAGTCCGGGACGGGGAGCTGTTTTTT CASSLVRDGELFF
TRBJ2-5 . TRBD1 TRBV6-5 TGTGCCAGCAGTTACTTCGGACAGGGGGCCCAAGAGACCCAGTACTTC CASSYFGQGAQETQYF
TRBJ2-3 . . TRBV25-1 TGTGCCAGCAGTGATCCCGGAAGGGGCGCAGATACGCAGTATTTT CASSDPGRGADTQYF
TRBJ2-5 . TRBD2 TRBV6-6 TGTGCCAGCAGTTACCGTGCGGGGGGAGAGACCCAGTACTTC CASSYRAGGETQYF
TRBJ1-1 . . TRBV12-3/TRBV12-4 TGTGCCAGCGGTAGACCGGAGATTGAAGCTTTCTTT CASGRPEIEAFF
TRBJ1-2 . TRBD1 TRBV5-4 TGTGCCAGCAGCACCTACGGGACAGGGCAAGGCTACACCTTC CASSTYGTGQGYTF
TRBJ2-5 . TRBD2 TRBV5-6 TGTGCCAGCAGCTTGGCGGGGGGGGAGACCCAGTACTTC CASSLAGGETQYF
TRBJ1-1 . . TRBV7-2 TGTGCCAGCAGCCAGGCATTGAACACTGAAGCTTTCTTT CASSQALNTEAFF
TRBJ2-3 . TRBD2 TRBV19 TGTGCCACTCGGACTAGCGGCTTAAAGGATACGCAGTATTTT CATRTSGLKDTQYF
TRBJ1-2 . TRBD1 TRBV6-6 TGTGCCAGCAGGCGAACCTCCGGGACAGGGGGCGACTATGGCTACACCTTC CASRRTSGTGGDYGYTF
TRBJ2-7 . TRBD1 TRBV19 TGTGCCAGTAGGGGTCGGGGACAGGGGTTCTACGAGCAGTACTTC CASRGRGQGFYEQYF
TRBJ1-6 . . TRBV7-2 TGTGCCAGCAGCTTAGTAGTACAGCTTAATTCACCCCTCCACTTT CASSLVVQLNSPLHF
TRBJ1-6 . . TRBV7-9 TGTGCCAGCTCGGGGAACAGCTCCTATAATTCACCCCTCCACTTT CASSGNSSYNSPLHF
TRBJ2-3 . TRBD2 TRBV7-3 TGTGCCAGCAGCTCCGGGACTAGCGGGAGACCCACAGATACGCAGTATTTT CASSSGTSGRPTDTQYF
TRBJ2-3 . . TRBV11-3 TGTGCCAGCAGCCAGGATCCCACAGATACGCAGTATTTT CASSQDPTDTQYF
TRBJ2-5 . . TRBV13 TGTGCCAGCAGCTTAGGAGGACAGCCCAGGAAGACCCAGTACTTC CASSLGGQPRKTQYF
TRBJ2-4 . TRBD2 TRBV28 TGTGCCAGCAGCGGGGGGTTCGGAAACATTCAGTACTTC CASSGGFGNIQYF
TRBJ1-5 . . TRBV6-5 TGTGCCAGCATCTGGGAGGGGGGCAATCAGCCCCAGCATTTT CASIWEGGNQPQHF
TRBJ1-2 . . TRBV25-1 TGTGCCAGCAGGCTAAAACTTGTCGTACCGGGATATGGCTACACCTTC CASRLKLVVPGYGYTF
TRBJ1-1 . . TRBV11-3 TGTGCCAGCAGCTTAGAGTCCTACGGACAAACGAACACTGAAGCTTTCTTT CASSLESYGQTNTEAFF
TRBJ1-5 many . TRBV19 TGTGCCAGTAGTATAGTTTCAGGAGGCCAGCCCCAGCATTTT CASSIVSGGQPQHF
TRBJ2-1 . . TRBV2 TGTGCCAGCAGGCTTAACGAACTGATGTACAATGAGCAGTTCTTC CASRLNELMYNEQFF
TRBJ2-5 . . TRBV7-8 TGTGCCAGCAGCTTGTGGCCGGTCGGGGAGGAGACCCAGTACTTC CASSLWPVGEETQYF
TRBJ2-2 . . TRBV5-5 TGTGCCAGCGTTCGGGGGTCGAACACCGGGGAGCTGTTTTTT CASVRGSNTGELFF
TRBJ1-4 few TRBD1 TRBV9 TGTGCCAGCAGCGCTGGGGACAGGGGAGGTGAAAAACTGTTTTTT CASSAGDRGGEKLFF
TRBJ1-1 . . TRBV28 TGTGCCAGCAGTTTTAGCCCATCAAGATTGAACACTGAAGCTTTCTTT CASSFSPSRLNTEAFF
TRBJ2-2 . . TRBV5-4 TGTGCCAGCAGCTTGTCGACAGGGAACACCGGGGAGCTGTTTTTT CASSLSTGNTGELFF
TRBJ2-5 few TRBD1 TRBV7-9 TGTGCCAGCAGCTTATCTCAAACAGGGGGTGAGACCCAGTACTTC CASSLSQTGGETQYF
TRBJ2-1 . . TRBV10-3 TGTGCCATCAGTGGTCGATTAGAGCTTCTTACTTCCTACAATGAGCAGTTCTTC CAISGRLELLTSYNEQFF
TRBJ1-5 . TRBD1 TRBV27 TGTGCCAGCAGTCCCACAAAGACAGGGTACAATCAGCCCCAGCATTTT CASSPTKTGYNQPQHF
TRBJ2-1 . TRBD1 TRBV7-9 TGTGCCAGCAGCTCACCGGGACAGGGTTTTCTTGAGCAGTTCTTC CASSSPGQGFLEQFF
TRBJ2-3 few TRBD2 TRBV13 TGTGCCAGCAGCTTATGGCGGGGGGAAGATACGCAGTATTTT CASSLWRGEDTQYF
TRBJ1-3 . . TRBV18 TGTGCCAGCTCACGGTTGACAGGCCCTCCCATATATTTT CASSRLTGPPIYF